This T cell receptor beta chain was identified during a study of vaccination effects on CD4 cells after COVID-19. About the research overall: Post-vaccine sampling occurred a median 72 days after the second dose.

Notes on this clone: Its matching antigen is unknown.

The CDR3 covers 15 residues. The germline V gene encodes CDR1 SNHLY and CDR2 FYNNEI. The V end lost 1 base, the J end lost 2 bases, and 11 bases lay between the germline ends. Points from the study as a whole: Marked contraction was observed in infection-induced and vaccine-induced clones late after vaccination.

Sequenced by immunoSEQ multiplex PCR; TCRdb stores in-frame clones only, minus some. Among around 32,000 clones listed, 55% to 75% were seen once. Expansion of antigen-specific CD4+ T cells with viral peptide pools was carried out by the ViraFEST assay before sequencing. Culturing for 10 to 11 days preceded CD4+ T cell isolation. Subjects were given two BNT162b2 or mRNA-1273 vaccine doses. In the vaccine recipients, nucleocapsid antibodies were negative and there was no prior SARS-CoV-2 infection. In culture with approximately 10 IU/ml IL-2 and around 10 ug/ml peptides, PBMC were grown at a few million per well.

V and J are TRBV2 and TRBJ1-2; weak D call: TRBD1 (5 bases). The sequence was obtained from a human donor who received a COVID-19 vaccine. Sequenced here: CD4+ T cells from PBMCs cultured with HCoV-229E spike peptides, sampled after COVID-19 vaccination. The CDR3 sequence: CASSEGGPNNYGYTF. The CDR3, as DNA: TGTGCCAGCAGTGAAGGGGGACCGAACAACTATGGCTACACCTTC.